These T cell receptor beta chains were read from a single sample in a study of vaccination effects on CD4 cells after COVID-19. Antigens for these TCRs are unknown. Generated by immunoSEQ multiplex PCR, the TCRdb table keeps only in-frame clones and is missing some. This table holds 70,000 to 85,000 clones, 81% found once. The source material was CD4+ T cells from PBMCs cultured with HCoV-229E spike peptides, sampled after COVID-19 vaccination. The receptors stem from a human donor who received a COVID-19 vaccine. CDR3s include the opening cysteine and the closing phenylalanine or tryptophan. The D gene is left open where the match is weak. Size tells how often a clone was seen (once, few, many) or the class of an expanded clone, and some rows leave it out.

TRBJ2-2 | TRBV6-5 | - | - | TGTGCCAGCATCATATCACCGAACACCGGGGAGCTGTTTTTT | CASIISPNTGELFF
TRBJ2-3 | TRBV5-1 | - | - | TGCGCCAGCAGCTTGCGTACGGGGGATACGCAGTATTTT | CASSLRTGDTQYF
TRBJ1-3 | TRBV29-1 | - | - | TGCAGCGTTGAAGATCCACAGGCTGGAAACACCATATATTTT | CSVEDPQAGNTIYF
TRBJ2-3 | TRBV6-5 | TRBD1 | - | TGTGCCAGCAGCTTACAGGGGGCCCCAGATACGCAGTATTTT | CASSLQGAPDTQYF
TRBJ2-2 | TRBV18 | TRBD1 | - | TGTGCCAGCTCACCCTACGCGGGACAGGTCAACACCGGGGAGCTGTTTTTT | CASSPYAGQVNTGELFF
TRBJ1-6 | TRBV30 | TRBD1 | - | TGTGCCTGGGGCCGGGGCAGGGGGCATTCACCCCTCCACTTT | CAWGRGRGHSPLHF
TRBJ2-3 | TRBV6-6 | - | - | TGTGCCAGCAGTTACGGGGGTAGCACAGATACGCAGTATTTT | CASSYGGSTDTQYF
TRBJ2-3 | TRBV7-2 | TRBD2 | - | TGTGCCAGCAGCAAACATAGGTCTAGCGGGGGGGCAGATACGCAGTATTTT | CASSKHRSSGGADTQYF
TRBJ1-2 | TRBV5-1 | - | - | TGCGCCAGCAGCTTGGGACAGTTGGATGGCTACACCTTC | CASSLGQLDGYTF
TRBJ2-6 | TRBV5-1 | - | - | TGCGCCAGCAGGGACAGCTCTGGGGCCAACGTCCTGACTTTC | CASRDSSGANVLTF
TRBJ1-5 | TRBV6-2/TRBV6-3 | TRBD1 | - | TGTGCCAGCAGCCTCGTACCGGACAGGGGGCTTCAGCCCCAGCATTTT | CASSLVPDRGLQPQHF
TRBJ2-2 | TRBV5-1 | - | - | TGCGCCAGCAGCTTGGCCCCTTCAGACACCGGGGAGCTGTTTTTT | CASSLAPSDTGELFF
TRBJ1-6 | TRBV4-3 | - | - | TGCGCCAGCAGCCAAGCTATTAGCTCCTATAATTCACCCCTCCACTTT | CASSQAISSYNSPLHF
TRBJ1-5 | TRBV21-1 | - | - | TGTGCCAGCAGCAAAAGCCATACAGGGACCAGGGTATTGGGCAATCAGCCCCAGCATTTT | CASSKSHTGTRVLGNQPQHF
TRBJ2-3 | TRBV6-6 | - | - | TGTGCCAGCAGTCGGAGAGTAGGACAGGGGGCGTCTACTAGCGGGGAGAGCACAGATACGCAGTATTTT | CASSRRVGQGASTSGESTDTQYF
TRBJ1-4 | TRBV4-1 | - | once | TGCGCCAGCAGCCTGAGCCAGGACCCCATTAATGAAAAACTGTTTTTT | CASSLSQDPINEKLFF
TRBJ1-2 | TRBV7-9 | TRBD1 | - | TGTGCCAGCAGCTTAGGGTCCTGGACAGGGGGTGGCTACACCTTC | CASSLGSWTGGGYTF
TRBJ2-4 | TRBV18 | - | - | TGTGCCAGCTCACCGGGTTGGGGGCGCGATGGGGACATTCAGTACTTC | CASSPGWGRDGDIQYF
TRBJ1-2 | TRBV18 | - | - | TGTGCCAGCTCACCAGCCGGGACGACGCAACTGGGCTACACCTTC | CASSPAGTTQLGYTF
TRBJ1-5 | TRBV24-1 | TRBD1 | - | TGTGCCACCAGTGATGCAGGGGGCGGCAATCAGCCCCAGCATTTT | CATSDAGGGNQPQHF
TRBJ2-1 | TRBV6-5 | TRBD1 | - | TGTGCCAGCAGGATGCCGGGACAGGGATACAATGAGCAGTTCTTC | CASRMPGQGYNEQFF
TRBJ1-2 | TRBV5-1 | - | few | TGCGCCAGCAGCTTGGCATTCTCCAGGACCGTCTATGGCTACACCTTC | CASSLAFSRTVYGYTF
TRBJ1-6 | TRBV7-2 | - | - | TGTGCCAGCAGCTTTCCCAGCGGGGGAGGGGGGTCGAGTGTTTCACCCCTCCACTTT | CASSFPSGGGGSSVSPLHF
TRBJ2-1 | TRBV6-5 | - | - | TGTGCCAGCAGTTACTCAGGGAGTAGGGCGAACAATGAGCAGTTCTTC | CASSYSGSRANNEQFF
TRBJ1-6 | TRBV7-3 | - | - | TGTGCCAGCAGCTTGGGACTATCTAATTCACCCCTCCACTTT | CASSLGLSNSPLHF
TRBJ2-4 | TRBV5-1 | - | - | TGCGCCAGCAGCCCCGCTCCAGAGCGGGCCAAAAACATTCAGTACTTC | CASSPAPERAKNIQYF
TRBJ1-2 | TRBV7-8 | TRBD1 | few | TGTGCCAGCAGCTGGAACAGGGGGCCTAACTATGGCTACACCTTC | CASSWNRGPNYGYTF
TRBJ1-5 | TRBV18 | - | - | TGTGCCAGCTCACGCTTAGGAGATAGCAATCAGCCCCAGCATTTT | CASSRLGDSNQPQHF
TRBJ1-1 | TRBV4-1 | TRBD1 | few | TGCGCCAGCGAACCCGGACAGGGGGCGAACACTGAAGCTTTCTTT | CASEPGQGANTEAFF
TRBJ2-5 | TRBV28 | - | - | TGTGCCAGCAGTTTAGAGGGTAGGTCAGGGGAGATGGTAGAGACCCAGTACTTC | CASSLEGRSGEMVETQYF
TRBJ1-1 | TRBV2 | - | few | TGTGCCAGCAGACGGGAGGGATTAGACACTGAAGCTTTCTTT | CASRREGLDTEAFF
TRBJ2-5 | TRBV7-2 | TRBD2 | - | TGTGCCAGCAGCTTTCGGCGGGGGTGGGAGACCCAGTACTTC | CASSFRRGWETQYF
TRBJ1-5 | TRBV24-1 | - | - | TGTGCCACCAGTGATCCCGGGACGCCAAATCAGCCCCAGCATTTT | CATSDPGTPNQPQHF
TRBJ1-1 | TRBV18 | - | - | TGTGCCAGCTCACCGACAGATAAGCCGATGAACACTGAAGCTTTCTTT | CASSPTDKPMNTEAFF
TRBJ1-2 | TRBV20-1 | - | - | TGCAGTGCTAGTCCGACCGCTGGGGGAGATGGCTACACCTTC | CSASPTAGGDGYTF
TRBJ2-1 | TRBV7-3 | - | - | TGTGCCAGCAGCTTAACAGGCAGGGATCTTTTCTTTGAGCAGTTCTTC | CASSLTGRDLFFEQFF
TRBJ1-1 | TRBV9 | TRBD1 | - | TGTGCCAGCAGCGTAGAGGGACAGGGGCCTGAAGTTTTCTTT | CASSVEGQGPEVFF
TRBJ2-6 | TRBV7-8 | TRBD1 | - | TGTGCCAGCAGCCGGGACAGGATGGCTGGGGCCAACGTCCTGACTTTC | CASSRDRMAGANVLTF
TRBJ1-6 | TRBV7-2 | - | few | TGTGCCAGCAGCTTAGGGAGGAATTCACCCCTCCACTTT | CASSLGRNSPLHF
TRBJ1-4 | TRBV5-1 | - | - | TGCGCCAGCAGCTTGAACCCCAGCTCATCAACTAATGAAAAACTGTTTTTT | CASSLNPSSSTNEKLFF
TRBJ2-5 | TRBV19 | TRBD1 | - | TGTGCCAGTAGTGTAACCGGGACAGGGAAAGAGACCCAGTACTTC | CASSVTGTGKETQYF
TRBJ2-2 | TRBV4-1 | TRBD2 | - | TGCGCCAGCAGCCGGAGCGGGGGGGCTGTGGCCGGGGAGCTGTTTTTT | CASSRSGGAVAGELFF
TRBJ2-6 | TRBV9 | TRBD1 | - | TGTGCCAGCAGCGCCGGGACAGCCGCGGAGGGGGCCAACGTCCTGACTTTC | CASSAGTAAEGANVLTF